This T cell receptor (delta chain) was recorded in a study of γδ T cells in repeated Plasmodium falciparum infection. Vgamma9/Vdelta2+ and Vdelta2-negative gammadelta T cells were flow-sorted from PBMC for bulk sequencing. Notes on this clone: This likely came from a read error, as a far larger clone is one base away. This CDR3 is also generated by other DNA sequences in the sample.

CDR1 is TSWWSYY and CDR2 is QGS in the germline V gene. The CDR3 sequence is 18 residues long. TCRdb reprocessed the multiplex PCR reads using CATT. The sample yields 90,000 to 95,000 delta-chain clones, roughly 0.98% seen once. No call exists for the J gene, whereas the V gene is TRDV1; the table's D gene call, TRDD3, was not cross checked with the DNA. The TCR originated in a pool of human donors (malaria-infected and uninfected, not separated). Sample: gamma-delta T cells from blood. In DNA form, the CDR3 reads TGTGCTCTTGGGGAAGGGCCTTCCGCCCCCGGGGATAGGGGTAAACTCATCTTC. As protein: CALGEGPSAPGDRGKLIF.